This TCR beta chain stems from a study of neurological immune-mediated disorders. Many counts were recorded for this clonotype. Each CDR3 protein is one row after TCRdb ran MiXCR on the 5' RACE reads. The table shows roughly 59,000 distinct CDR3 sequences, with approximately 5.3% occurring only once. The V segment lost 0 bases and the J segment 4 bases; nucleotides outside the gene matches: 3. The length of the CDR3 is 15 residues. The germline V gene has CDR1 SGHRS and CDR2 YFSETQ. This chain links TRBV5-1 with TRBJ2-1, with TRBD1 matching 8 bases. Sequencing was done on a sample of PBMCs. This clonotype originated in a human donor with multiple sclerosis. The donor label of this sample is uncertain. This CDR3 is CASSLGQGQYNEQFF. The CDR3 region has the DNA TGCGCCAGCAGCTTGGGACAGGGGCAATACAATGAGCAGTTCTTC.